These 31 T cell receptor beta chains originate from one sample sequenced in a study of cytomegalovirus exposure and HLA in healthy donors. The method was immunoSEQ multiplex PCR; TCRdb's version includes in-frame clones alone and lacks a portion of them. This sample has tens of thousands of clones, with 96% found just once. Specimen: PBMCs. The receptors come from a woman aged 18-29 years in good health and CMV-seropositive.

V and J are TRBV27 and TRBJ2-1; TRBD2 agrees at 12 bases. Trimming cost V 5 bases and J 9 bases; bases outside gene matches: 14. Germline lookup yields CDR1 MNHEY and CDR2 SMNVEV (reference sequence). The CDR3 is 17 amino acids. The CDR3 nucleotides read TGTGCCAGCAGTCCCCCGGCTAGCGGGAGGGAGAAAGGTGAGCAGTTCTTC. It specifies CASSPPASGREKGEQFF.

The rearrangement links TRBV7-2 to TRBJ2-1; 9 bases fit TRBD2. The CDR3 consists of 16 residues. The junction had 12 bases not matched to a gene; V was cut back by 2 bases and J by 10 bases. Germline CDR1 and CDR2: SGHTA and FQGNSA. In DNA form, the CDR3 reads TGTGCCAGCAGCTTAAGGGCGGGAGGGCATGGGGCGGAGCAGTTCTTC. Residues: CASSLRAGGHGAEQFF.

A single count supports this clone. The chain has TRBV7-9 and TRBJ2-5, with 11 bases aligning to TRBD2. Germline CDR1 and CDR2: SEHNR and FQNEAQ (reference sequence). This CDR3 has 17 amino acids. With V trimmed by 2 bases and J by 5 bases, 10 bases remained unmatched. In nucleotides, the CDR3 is TGTGCCAGCAGCTTACCACTAGGGCTAGCGGGAGGTGAGACCCAGTACTTC. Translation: CASSLPLGLAGGETQYF. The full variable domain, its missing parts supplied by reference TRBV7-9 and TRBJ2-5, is DTGVSQNPRHKITKRGQNVTFRCDPISEHNRLYWYRQTLGQGPEFLTYFQNEAQLEKSRLLSDRFSAERPKGSFSTLEIQRTEQGDSAMYLCASSLPLGLAGGETQYFGPGTRLLVL.

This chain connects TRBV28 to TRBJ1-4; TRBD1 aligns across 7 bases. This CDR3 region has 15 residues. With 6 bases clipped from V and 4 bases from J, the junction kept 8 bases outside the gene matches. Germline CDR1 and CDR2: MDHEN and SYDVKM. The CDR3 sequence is CASSFHRQGNEKLFF. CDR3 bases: TGTGCCAGCAGCTTCCACCGACAGGGTAATGAAAAACTGTTTTTT. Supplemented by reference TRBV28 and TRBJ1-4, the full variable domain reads DVKVTQSSRYLVKRTGEKVFLECVQDMDHENMFWYRQDPGLGLRLIYFSYDVKMKEKGDIPEGYSVSREKKERFSLILESASTNQTSMYLCASSFHRQGNEKLFFGSGTQLSVL.

CDR3 nucleotide sequence: TGTGCCAGCAGTTTAGCGGGGCCCCCCTACGAGCAGTACTTC. Its protein is CASSLAGPPYEQYF. V is TRBV28 and J is TRBJ2-7; possibly TRBD2 for D (6 bases). The CDR3 contains 14 residues. CDR1 and CDR2 from the germline V gene are MDHEN and SYDVKM. The V gene lost 2 bases and the J gene lost 2 bases, with 10 bases spanning the gap.

The CDR3 protein is CASSLGTAAVNEKLFF. The CDR3 DNA reads as TGTGCCAGCAGCTTAGGGACAGCAGCAGTAAATGAAAAACTGTTTTTT. V is TRBV7-2 and J is TRBJ1-4; TRBD1 might be the D (6 bases). This CDR3 has 16 amino acids. Trimming took off 1 base at V and 5 bases at J, with 14 bases between the two ends. The germline V gene encodes CDR1 SGHTA and CDR2 FQGNSA.

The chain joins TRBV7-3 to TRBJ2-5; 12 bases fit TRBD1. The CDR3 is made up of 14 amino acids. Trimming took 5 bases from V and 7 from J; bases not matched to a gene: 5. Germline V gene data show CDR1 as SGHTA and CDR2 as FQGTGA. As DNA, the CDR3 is TGTGCCAGCAGCCCGGGACAGGGGGCTGGGACCCAGTACTTC. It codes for CASSPGQGAGTQYF.

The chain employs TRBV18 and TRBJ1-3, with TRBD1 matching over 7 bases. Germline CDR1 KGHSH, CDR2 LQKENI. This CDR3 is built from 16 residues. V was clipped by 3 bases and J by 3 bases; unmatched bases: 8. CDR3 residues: CASSPPGGKYGNTIYF. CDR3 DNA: TGTGCCAGCTCACCGCCAGGGGGGAAGTATGGAAACACCATATATTTT.

CDR3 region: CASRHRLAPKFF. CDR3 nucleotide sequence: TGCGCCAGCAGACACCGACTAGCGCCTAAGTTCTTC. The genes are TRBV5-1 and TRBJ2-1; 8 nucleotides align to TRBD2. CDR3 length: 12 residues. Germline CDR1 is SGHRS and CDR2 is YFSETQ. V dropped 5 bases and J dropped 14; count of bases not matched to a gene: 9. The variable domain in full, with the rest retrieved from reference TRBV5-1 and TRBJ2-1, is KAGVTQTPRYLIKTRGQQVTLSCSPISGHRSVSWYQQTPGQGLQFLFEYFSETQRNKGNFPGRFSGRQFSNSRSEMNVSTLELGDSALYLCASRHRLAPKFFGPGTRLTVL.

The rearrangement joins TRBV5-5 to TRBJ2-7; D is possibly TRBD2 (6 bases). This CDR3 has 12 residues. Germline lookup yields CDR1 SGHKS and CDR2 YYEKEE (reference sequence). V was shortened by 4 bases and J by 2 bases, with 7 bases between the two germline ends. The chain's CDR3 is CASSGGTYEQYF. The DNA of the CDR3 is TGTGCCAGCAGCGGCGGGACCTACGAGCAGTACTTC. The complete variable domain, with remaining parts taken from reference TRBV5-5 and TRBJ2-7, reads DAGVTQSPTHLIKTRGQQVTLRCSPISGHKSVSWYQQVLGQGPQFIFQYYEKEERGRGNFPDRFSARQFPNYSSELNVNALLLGDSALYLCASSGGTYEQYFGPGTRLTVT.

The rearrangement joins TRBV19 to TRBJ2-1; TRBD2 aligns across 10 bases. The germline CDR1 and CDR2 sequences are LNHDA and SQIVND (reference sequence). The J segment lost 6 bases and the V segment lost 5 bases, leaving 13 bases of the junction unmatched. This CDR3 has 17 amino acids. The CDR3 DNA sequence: TGTGCCAGTAGTCGCCAGAAAAGCGGGAGGGCCGGCAATGAGCAGTTCTTC. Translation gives CASSRQKSGRAGNEQFF.

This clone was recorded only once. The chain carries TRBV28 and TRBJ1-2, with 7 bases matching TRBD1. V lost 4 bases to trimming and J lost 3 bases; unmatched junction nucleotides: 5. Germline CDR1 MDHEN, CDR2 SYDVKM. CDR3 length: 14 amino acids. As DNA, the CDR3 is TGTGCCAGCAGTTCAACTGACAGGGACTATGGCTACACCTTC. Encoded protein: CASSSTDRDYGYTF.

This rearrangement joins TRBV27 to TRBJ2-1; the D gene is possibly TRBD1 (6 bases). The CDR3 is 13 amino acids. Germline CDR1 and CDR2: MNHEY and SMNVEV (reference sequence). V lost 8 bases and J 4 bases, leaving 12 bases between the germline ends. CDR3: CASRRTVYNEQFF. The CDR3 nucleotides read TGTGCCAGCCGCCGGACAGTATACAATGAGCAGTTCTTC.

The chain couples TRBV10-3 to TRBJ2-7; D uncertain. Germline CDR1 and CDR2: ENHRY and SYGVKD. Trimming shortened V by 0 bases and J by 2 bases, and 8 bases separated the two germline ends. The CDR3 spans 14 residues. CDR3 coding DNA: TGTGCCATCAGTGAGTCGGCAGGTACCTACGAGCAGTACTTC. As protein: CAISESAGTYEQYF.

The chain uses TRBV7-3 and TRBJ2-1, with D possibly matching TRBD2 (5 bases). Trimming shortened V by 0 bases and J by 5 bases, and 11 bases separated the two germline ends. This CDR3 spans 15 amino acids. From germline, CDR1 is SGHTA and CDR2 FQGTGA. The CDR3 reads CASSLTAGHHNEQFF. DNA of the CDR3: TGTGCCAGCAGCTTAACGGCGGGTCACCACAATGAGCAGTTCTTC.

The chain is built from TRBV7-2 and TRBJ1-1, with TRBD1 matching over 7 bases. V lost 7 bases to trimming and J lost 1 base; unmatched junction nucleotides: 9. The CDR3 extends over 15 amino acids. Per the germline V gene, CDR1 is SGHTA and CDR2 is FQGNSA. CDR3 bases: TGTGCCAGCATCAAGACAGGGCGGTGGAACACTGAAGCTTTCTTT. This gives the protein CASIKTGRWNTEAFF.

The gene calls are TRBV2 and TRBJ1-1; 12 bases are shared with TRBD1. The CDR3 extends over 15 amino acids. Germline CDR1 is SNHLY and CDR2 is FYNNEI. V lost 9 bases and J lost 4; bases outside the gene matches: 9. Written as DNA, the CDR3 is TGTGCCAGTACGGGACAGGGGGCACGGGGCACTGAAGCTTTCTTT. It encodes CASTGQGARGTEAFF.

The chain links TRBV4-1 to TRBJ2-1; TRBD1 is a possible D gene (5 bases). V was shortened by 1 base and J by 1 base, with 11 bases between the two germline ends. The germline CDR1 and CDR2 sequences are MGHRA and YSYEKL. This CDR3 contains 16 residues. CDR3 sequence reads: CASSQVDILSYNEQFF. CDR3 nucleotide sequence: TGCGCCAGCAGCCAAGTGGACATTCTTTCCTACAATGAGCAGTTCTTC.

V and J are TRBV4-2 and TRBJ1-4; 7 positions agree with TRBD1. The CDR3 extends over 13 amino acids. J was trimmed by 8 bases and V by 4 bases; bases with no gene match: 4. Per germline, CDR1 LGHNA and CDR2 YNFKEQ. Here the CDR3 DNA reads TGTGCCAGCAGCCTACAGGGGACGGAAAAACTGTTTTTT. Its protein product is CASSLQGTEKLFF.

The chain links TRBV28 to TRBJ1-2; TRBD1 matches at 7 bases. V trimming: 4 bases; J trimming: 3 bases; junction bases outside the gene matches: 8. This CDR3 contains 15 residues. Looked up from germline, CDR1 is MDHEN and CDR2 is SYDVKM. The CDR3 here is CASSYDDRAHYGYTF. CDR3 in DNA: TGTGCCAGCAGTTACGATGACAGGGCCCACTATGGCTACACCTTC.

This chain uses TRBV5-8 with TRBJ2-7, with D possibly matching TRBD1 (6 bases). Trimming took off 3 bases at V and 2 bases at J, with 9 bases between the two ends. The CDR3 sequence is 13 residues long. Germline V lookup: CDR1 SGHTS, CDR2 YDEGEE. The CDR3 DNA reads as TGTGCCAGCAGCTGGGACACGACCTACGAGCAGTACTTC. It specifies CASSWDTTYEQYF.

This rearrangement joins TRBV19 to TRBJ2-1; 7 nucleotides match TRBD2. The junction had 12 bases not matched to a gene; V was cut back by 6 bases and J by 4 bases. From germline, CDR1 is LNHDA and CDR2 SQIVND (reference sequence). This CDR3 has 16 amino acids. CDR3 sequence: CASRSGPSGLYNEQFF. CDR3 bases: TGTGCCAGTAGATCAGGCCCTAGCGGACTTTACAATGAGCAGTTCTTC.

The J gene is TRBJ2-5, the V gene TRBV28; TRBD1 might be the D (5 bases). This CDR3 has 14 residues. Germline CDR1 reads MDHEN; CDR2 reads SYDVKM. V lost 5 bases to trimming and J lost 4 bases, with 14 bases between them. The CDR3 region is CASSGVGRGETQYF. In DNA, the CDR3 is TGTGCCAGCAGTGGGGTCGGAAGGGGAGAGACCCAGTACTTC.

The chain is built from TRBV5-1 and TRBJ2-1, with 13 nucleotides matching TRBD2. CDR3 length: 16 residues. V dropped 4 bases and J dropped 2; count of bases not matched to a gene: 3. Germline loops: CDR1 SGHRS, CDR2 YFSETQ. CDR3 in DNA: TGCGCCAGCAGCGCGGGACTAGCGGGAACCTACAATGAGCAGTTCTTC. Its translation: CASSAGLAGTYNEQFF.

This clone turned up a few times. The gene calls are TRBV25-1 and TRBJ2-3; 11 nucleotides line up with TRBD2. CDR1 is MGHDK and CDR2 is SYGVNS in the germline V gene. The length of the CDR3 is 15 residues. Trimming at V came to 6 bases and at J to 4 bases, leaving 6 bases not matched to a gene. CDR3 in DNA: TGTGCCAGCAGGGTGGCTAGCGGGAGGTCAGATACGCAGTATTTT. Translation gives CASRVASGRSDTQYF.

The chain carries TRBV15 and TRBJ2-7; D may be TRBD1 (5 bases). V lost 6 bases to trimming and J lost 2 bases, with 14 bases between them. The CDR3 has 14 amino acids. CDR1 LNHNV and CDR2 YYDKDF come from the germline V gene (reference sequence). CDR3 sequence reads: CATRGASIPYEQYF. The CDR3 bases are TGTGCCACCAGAGGGGCATCTATCCCCTACGAGCAGTACTTC. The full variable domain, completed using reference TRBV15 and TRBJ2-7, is DAMVIQNPRYQVTQFGKPVTLSCSQTLNHNVMYWYQQKSSQAPKLLFHYYDKDFNNEADTPDNFQSRRPNTSFCFLDIRSPGLGDTAMYLCATRGASIPYEQYFGPGTRLTVT.

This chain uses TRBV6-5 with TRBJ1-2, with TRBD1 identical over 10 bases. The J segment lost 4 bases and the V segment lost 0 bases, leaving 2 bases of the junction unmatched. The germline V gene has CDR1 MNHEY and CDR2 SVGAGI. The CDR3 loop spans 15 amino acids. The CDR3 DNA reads TGTGCCAGCAGTTACTCAGGGACAGGGGCCTATGGCTACACCTTC. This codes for CASSYSGTGAYGYTF.

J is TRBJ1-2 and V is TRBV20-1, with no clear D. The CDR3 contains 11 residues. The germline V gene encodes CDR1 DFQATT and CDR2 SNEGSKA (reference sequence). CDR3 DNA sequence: TGCAGCTTCTACGATAACTATGGCTACACCTTC. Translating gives CSFYDNYGYTF.

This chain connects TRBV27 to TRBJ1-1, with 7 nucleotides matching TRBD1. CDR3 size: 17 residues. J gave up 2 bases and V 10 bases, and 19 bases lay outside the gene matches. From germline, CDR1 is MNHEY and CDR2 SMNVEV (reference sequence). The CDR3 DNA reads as TGTGCCACCCCCGAGCCGGCAGGACAGGCCATTAACACTGAAGCTTTCTTT. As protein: CATPEPAGQAINTEAFF.

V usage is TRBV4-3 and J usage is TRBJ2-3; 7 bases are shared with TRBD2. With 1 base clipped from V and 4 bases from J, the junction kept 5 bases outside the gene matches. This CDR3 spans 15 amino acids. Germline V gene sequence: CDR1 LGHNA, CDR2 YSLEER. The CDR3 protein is CASSQGGGGADTQYF. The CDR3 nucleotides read TGCGCCAGCAGCCAAGGGGGGGGTGGCGCAGATACGCAGTATTTT.

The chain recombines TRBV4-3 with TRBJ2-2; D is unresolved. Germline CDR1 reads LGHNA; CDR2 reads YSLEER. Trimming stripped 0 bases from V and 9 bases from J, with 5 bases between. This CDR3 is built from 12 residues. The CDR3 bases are TGCGCCAGCAGCCAAGATCATCGGGAGCTGTTTTTT. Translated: CASSQDHRELFF.